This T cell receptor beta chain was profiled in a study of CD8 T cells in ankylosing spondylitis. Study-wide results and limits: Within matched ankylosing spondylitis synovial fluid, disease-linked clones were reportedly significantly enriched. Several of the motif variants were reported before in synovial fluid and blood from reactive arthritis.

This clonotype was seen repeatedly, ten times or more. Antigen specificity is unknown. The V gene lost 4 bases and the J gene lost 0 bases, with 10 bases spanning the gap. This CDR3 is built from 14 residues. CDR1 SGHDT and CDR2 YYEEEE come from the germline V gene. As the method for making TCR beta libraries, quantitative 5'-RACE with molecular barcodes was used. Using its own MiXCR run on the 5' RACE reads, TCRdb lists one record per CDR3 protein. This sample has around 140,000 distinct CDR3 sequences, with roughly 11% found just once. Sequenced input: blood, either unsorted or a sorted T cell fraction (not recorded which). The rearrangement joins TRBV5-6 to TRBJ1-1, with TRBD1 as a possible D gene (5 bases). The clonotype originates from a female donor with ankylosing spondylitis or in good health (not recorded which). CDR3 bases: TGTGCCAGCAGCGTGACAGATCTGAACACTGAAGCTTTCTTT. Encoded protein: CASSVTDLNTEAFF. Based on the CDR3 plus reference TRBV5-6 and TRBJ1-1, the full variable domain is DAGVTQSPTHLIKTRGQQVTLRCSPKSGHDTVSWYQQALGQGPQFIFQYYEEEERQRGNFPDRFSGHQFPNYSSELNVNALLLGDSALYLCASSVTDLNTEAFFGQGTRLTVV.